This T cell receptor beta chain was retrieved from a study of blood T cell repertoires in COVID-19. Study-level information: The samples span acute and convalescent COVID-19 from the United States, Italy and Spain. From T cells, B-cell-depleted T cells, or PBMCs came the material, which was cDNA or gDNA.

Source study methods: How many nucleated cells were present was estimated from reference gene primer amplification. This table comes from immunoSEQ multiplex PCR, and its TCRdb copy is limited to in-frame clones, with some not included. The D gene and trimming were derived from the DNA, and the V and J assignments and clone size from that table. The table has about 100,000 clones, more than 75% seen once. Germline loops: CDR1 LGHDT, CDR2 YNNKEL (reference sequence). The CDR3 loop spans 15 amino acids. The germline V and J ends were trimmed by 1 base and 0 bases, with 10 bases remaining between them. Sequences were obtained from peripheral blood. The chain carries TRBV3-1 (or the pseudogene TRBV3-2) and TRBJ2-7, with D perhaps matching TRBD1 (6 bases). The TCR sequence derives from a human donor in a cohort sampled during active COVID-19. The CDR3 region has the DNA TGTGCCAGCAGCCAAGGGGGACACCTCTCCTACGAGCAGTACTTC. Its protein is CASSQGGHLSYEQYF.